This T cell receptor beta chain comes out of a study of blood T cell repertoires in COVID-19. Study-level information: From the United States, Italy and Spain came samples of acute and convalescent COVID-19.

Original processing methods: Nucleated cell counts were estimated from reference gene primer amplification. TCRdb's copy holds only in-frame clones and misses some; the assay was immunoSEQ multiplex PCR. V, J and clone size are taken as reported in that table, and D and trimming were inferred from the DNA itself. Of some 200,000 clones in the sample, around 83% were seen once. Germline V CDR1 and CDR2: WNHNN, SYGVQD (reference sequence). The V end was cut by 2 bases, the J end by 5 bases, with 9 bases between. This CDR3 spans 14 amino acids. This sequence was found in a woman aged 55-69 years with acute or convalescent COVID-19. The chain couples TRBV10-1 to TRBJ1-4; D is uncertain. The specimen sequenced was peripheral blood. CDR3 bases: TGCGCCAGCAGTGAGGAAGCGGGCAATGAAAAACTGTTTTTT. This encodes CASSEEAGNEKLFF.